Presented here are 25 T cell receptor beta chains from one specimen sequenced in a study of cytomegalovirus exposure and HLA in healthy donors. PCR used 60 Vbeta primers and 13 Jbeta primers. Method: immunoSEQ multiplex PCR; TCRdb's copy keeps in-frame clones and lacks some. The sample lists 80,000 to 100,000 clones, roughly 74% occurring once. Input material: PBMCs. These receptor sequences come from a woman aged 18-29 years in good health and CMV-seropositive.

Written as DNA, the CDR3 is TGTGCCATCAGTGGGGGACAGGGTAGGCGGCGGAGCACCGGGGAGCTGTTTTTT. Amino acid sequence: CAISGGQGRRRSTGELFF. This chain uses TRBV10-3 with TRBJ2-2, with TRBD1 identical over 9 bases. The CDR3 contains 18 residues. The V and J ends lost 4 bases and 4 bases, in that order; junction bases with no gene match: 13. CDR1 and CDR2 from the germline V gene are ENHRY and SYGVKD.

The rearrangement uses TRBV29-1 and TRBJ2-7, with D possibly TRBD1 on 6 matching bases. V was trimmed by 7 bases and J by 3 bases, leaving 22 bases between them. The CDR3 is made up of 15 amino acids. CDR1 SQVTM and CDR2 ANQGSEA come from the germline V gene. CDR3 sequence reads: CSASLDRLGIYEQYF. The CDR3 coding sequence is TGCAGCGCTTCCCTTGACAGGCTGGGGATCTACGAGCAGTACTTC.

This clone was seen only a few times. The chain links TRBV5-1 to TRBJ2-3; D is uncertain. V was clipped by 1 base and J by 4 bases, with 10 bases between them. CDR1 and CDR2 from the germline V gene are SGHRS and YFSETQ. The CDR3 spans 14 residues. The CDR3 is CASSLMSLADTQYF. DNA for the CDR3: TGCGCCAGCAGCTTGATGAGTCTCGCAGATACGCAGTATTTT.

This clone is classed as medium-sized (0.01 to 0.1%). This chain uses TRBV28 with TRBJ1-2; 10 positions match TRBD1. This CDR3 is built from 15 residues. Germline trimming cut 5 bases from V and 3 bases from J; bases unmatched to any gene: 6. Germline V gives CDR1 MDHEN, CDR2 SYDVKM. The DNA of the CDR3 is TGTGCCAGCAGTCGTCCCGGGACAGGGGACTATGGCTACACCTTC. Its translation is CASSRPGTGDYGYTF.

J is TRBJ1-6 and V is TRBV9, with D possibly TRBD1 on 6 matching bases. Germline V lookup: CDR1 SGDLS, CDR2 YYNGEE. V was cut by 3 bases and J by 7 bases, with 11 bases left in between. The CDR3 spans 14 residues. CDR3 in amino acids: CASSGTGPNSPLHF. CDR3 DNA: TGTGCCAGCAGCGGTACAGGGCCGAATTCACCCCTCCACTTT.

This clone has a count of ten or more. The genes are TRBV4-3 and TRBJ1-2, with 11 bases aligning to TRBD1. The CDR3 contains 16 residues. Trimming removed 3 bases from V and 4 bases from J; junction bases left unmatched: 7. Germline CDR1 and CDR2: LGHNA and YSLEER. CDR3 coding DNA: TGCGCCAGCAGCCAGGCATCCGGGACAGGGGGCTATGGCTACACCTTC. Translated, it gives CASSQASGTGGYGYTF.

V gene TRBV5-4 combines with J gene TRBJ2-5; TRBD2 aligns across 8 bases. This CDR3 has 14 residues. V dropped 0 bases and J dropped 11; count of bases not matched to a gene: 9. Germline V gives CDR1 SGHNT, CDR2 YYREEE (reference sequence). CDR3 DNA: TGTGCCAGCAGCTTGGGGACTAGCTCTGGTGAGCAGTACTTC. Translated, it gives CASSLGTSSGEQYF.

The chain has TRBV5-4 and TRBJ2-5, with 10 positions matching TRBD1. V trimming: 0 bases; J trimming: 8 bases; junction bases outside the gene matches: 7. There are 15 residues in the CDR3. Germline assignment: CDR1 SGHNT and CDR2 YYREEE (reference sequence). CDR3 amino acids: CASSLGDRGFGTQYF. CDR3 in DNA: TGTGCCAGCAGCTTGGGGGACAGGGGCTTTGGAACCCAGTACTTC.

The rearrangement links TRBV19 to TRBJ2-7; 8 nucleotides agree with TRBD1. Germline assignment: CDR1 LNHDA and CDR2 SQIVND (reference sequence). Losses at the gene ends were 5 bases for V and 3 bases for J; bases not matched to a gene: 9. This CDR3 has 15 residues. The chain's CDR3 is CASSPRKDRDYEQYF. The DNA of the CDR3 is TGTGCCAGTAGTCCTCGTAAGGACAGGGACTACGAGCAGTACTTC.

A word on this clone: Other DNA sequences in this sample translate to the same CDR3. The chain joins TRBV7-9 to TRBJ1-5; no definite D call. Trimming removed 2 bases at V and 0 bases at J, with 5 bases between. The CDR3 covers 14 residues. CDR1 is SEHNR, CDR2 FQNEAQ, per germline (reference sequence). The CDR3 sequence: CASSLTGSNQPQHF. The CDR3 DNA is TGTGCCAGCAGCTTAACGGGTAGCAATCAGCCCCAGCATTTT.

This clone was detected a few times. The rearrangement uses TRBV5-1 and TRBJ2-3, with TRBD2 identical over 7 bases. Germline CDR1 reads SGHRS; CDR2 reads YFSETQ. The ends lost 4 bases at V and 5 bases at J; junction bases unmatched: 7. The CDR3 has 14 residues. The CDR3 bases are TGCGCCAGCAGCCTAGGGAGGGCCGAAGATACGCAGTATTTT. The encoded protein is CASSLGRAEDTQYF.

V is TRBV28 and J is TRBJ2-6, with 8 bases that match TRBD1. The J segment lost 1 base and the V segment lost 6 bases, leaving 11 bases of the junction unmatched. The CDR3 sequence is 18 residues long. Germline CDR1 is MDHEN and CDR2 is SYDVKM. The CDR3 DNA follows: TGTGCCAGCAGGCTCCAGTGGGGACAGGTATCTGGGGCCAACGTCCTGACTTTC. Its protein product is CASRLQWGQVSGANVLTF.

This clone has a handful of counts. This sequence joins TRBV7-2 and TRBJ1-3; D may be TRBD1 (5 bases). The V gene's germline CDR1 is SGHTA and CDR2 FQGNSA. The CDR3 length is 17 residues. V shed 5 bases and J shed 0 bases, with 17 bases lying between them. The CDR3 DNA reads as TGTGCCAGCAGCCGAGTCGGGCAGGGCAGCTCTGGAAACACCATATATTTT. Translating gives CASSRVGQGSSGNTIYF.

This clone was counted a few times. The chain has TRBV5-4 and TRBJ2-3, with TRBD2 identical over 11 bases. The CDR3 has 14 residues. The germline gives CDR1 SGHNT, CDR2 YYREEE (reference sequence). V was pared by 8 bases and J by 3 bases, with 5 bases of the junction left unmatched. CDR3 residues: CASSSGRLTDTQYF. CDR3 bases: TGTGCCAGTTCTAGCGGGAGGCTGACAGATACGCAGTATTTT.

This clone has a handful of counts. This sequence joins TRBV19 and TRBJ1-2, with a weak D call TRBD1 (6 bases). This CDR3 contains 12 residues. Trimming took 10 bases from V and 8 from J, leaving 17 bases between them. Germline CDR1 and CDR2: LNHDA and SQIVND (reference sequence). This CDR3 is CATSRGGQGYTF. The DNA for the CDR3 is TGTGCCACCTCACGGGGGGGGCAGGGCTACACCTTC.

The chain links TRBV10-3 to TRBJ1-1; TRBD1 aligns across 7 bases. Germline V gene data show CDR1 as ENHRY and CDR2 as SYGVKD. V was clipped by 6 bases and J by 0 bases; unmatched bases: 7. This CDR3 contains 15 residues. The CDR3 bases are TGTGCCATCAGGAACGACAGGGAGTTGAACACTGAAGCTTTCTTT. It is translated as CAIRNDRELNTEAFF.

The CDR3 is CASSFADTQYF. The CDR3 DNA sequence: TGTGCCAGCAGCTTCGCAGATACGCAGTATTTT. The V call is TRBV5-6, the J call TRBJ2-3, with no clear D. The CDR3 has 11 amino acids. Germline CDR1 and CDR2: SGHDT and YYEEEE. Between the trimmed V and J ends, which lost 2 bases and 4 bases, there was a span of 2 bases.

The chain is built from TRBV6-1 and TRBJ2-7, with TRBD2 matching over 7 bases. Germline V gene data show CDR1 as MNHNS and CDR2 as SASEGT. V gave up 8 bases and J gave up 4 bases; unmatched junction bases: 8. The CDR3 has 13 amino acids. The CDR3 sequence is CASLLAYSYEQYF. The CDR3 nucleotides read TGTGCCAGCCTACTAGCGTATTCTTACGAGCAGTACTTC.

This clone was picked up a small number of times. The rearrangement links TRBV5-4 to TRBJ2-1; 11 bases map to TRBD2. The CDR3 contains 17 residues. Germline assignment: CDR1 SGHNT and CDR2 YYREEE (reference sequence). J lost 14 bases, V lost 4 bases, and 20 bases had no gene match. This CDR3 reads CASSERLAGRGEAVKFF. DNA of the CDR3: TGTGCCAGCAGCGAACGACTAGCGGGACGGGGAGAGGCAGTTAAGTTCTTC.

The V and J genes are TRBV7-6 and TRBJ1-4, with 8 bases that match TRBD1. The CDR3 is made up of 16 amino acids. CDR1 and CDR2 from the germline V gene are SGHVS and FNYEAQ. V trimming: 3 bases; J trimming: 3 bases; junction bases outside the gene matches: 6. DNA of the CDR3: TGTGCCAGCAGCTTCGCAGGGGGCTTGTCTAATGAAAAACTGTTTTTT. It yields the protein CASSFAGGLSNEKLFF.

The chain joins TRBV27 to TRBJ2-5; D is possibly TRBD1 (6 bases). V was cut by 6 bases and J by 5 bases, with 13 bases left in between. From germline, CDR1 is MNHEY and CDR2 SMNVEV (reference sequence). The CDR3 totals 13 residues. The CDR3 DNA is TGTGCCAGCAGACAAGTCGACAGGGAGACCCAGTACTTC. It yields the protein CASRQVDRETQYF.

CDR3: CAIKGSVGTGVLAQYF. DNA of the CDR3: TGTGCCATCAAAGGTAGCGTCGGGACAGGGGTTTTGGCGCAGTATTTT. This sequence joins TRBV10-3 and TRBJ2-3; TRBD1 aligns across 10 bases. The germline V gene has CDR1 ENHRY and CDR2 SYGVKD. V lost 7 bases to trimming and J lost 10 bases; unmatched junction nucleotides: 17. The CDR3 runs to 16 residues.

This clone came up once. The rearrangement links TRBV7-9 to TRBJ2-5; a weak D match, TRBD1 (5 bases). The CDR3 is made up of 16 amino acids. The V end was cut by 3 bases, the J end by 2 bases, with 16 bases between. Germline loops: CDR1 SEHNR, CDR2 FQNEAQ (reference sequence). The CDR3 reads CASSFSQGNLQETQYF. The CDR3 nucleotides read TGTGCCAGCAGCTTCTCGCAGGGCAACTTACAAGAGACCCAGTACTTC. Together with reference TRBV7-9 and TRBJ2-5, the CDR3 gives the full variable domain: DTGVSQNPRHKITKRGQNVTFRCDPISEHNRLYWYRQTLGQGPEFLTYFQNEAQLEKSRLLSDRFSAERPKGSFSTLEIQRTEQGDSAMYLCASSFSQGNLQETQYFGPGTRLLVL.

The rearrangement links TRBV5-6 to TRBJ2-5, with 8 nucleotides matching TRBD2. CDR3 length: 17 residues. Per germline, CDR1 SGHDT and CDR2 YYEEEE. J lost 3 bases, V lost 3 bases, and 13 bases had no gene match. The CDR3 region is CASSWAGGSGEEETQYF. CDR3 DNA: TGTGCCAGCAGCTGGGCGGGGGGTAGCGGGGAAGAAGAGACCCAGTACTTC.

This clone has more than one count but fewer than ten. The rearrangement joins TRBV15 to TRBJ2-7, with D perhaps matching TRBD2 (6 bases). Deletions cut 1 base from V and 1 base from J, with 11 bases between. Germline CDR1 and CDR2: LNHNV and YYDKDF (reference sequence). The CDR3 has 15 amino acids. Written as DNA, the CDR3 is TGTGCCACCAGCAGAGTAGAAGGGAGGTCCTACGAGCAGTACTTC. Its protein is CATSRVEGRSYEQYF.